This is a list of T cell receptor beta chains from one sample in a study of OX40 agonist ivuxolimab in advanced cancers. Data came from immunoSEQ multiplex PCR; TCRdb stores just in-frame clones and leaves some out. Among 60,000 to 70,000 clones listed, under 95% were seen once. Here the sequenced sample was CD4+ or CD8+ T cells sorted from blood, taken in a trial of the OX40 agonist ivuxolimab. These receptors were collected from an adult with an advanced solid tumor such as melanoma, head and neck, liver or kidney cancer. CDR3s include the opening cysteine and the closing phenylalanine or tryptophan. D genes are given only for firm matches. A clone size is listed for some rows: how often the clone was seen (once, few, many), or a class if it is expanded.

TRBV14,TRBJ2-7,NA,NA,CASSLQGIPYEQYF,TGTGCCAGCAGCCTTCAGGGAATCCCCTACGAGCAGTACTTC
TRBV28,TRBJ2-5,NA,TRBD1,CASSAGQGNPQETQYF,TGTGCCAGCAGTGCCGGACAGGGGAATCCTCAAGAGACCCAGTACTTC
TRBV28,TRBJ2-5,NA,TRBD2,CASSLWTSGIVSETQYF,TGTGCCAGCAGTTTATGGACTAGCGGGATAGTATCAGAGACCCAGTACTTC
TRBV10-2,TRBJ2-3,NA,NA,CASSESSPSTDTQYF,TGCGCCAGCAGTGAGTCTTCACCATCCACAGATACGCAGTATTTT
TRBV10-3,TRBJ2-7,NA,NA,CATQFTGDLWDEQYF,TGTGCCACCCAGTTTACGGGAGACCTCTGGGACGAGCAGTACTTC
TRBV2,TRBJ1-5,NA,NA,CASSELGLVGQPQHF,TGTGCCAGCAGTGAACTGGGACTCGTGGGTCAGCCCCAGCATTTT
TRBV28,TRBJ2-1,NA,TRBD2,CASSMSGSYEQFF,TGTGCCAGCAGTATGAGCGGGAGCTATGAGCAGTTCTTC
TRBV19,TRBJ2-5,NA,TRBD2,CASTYHAGGQETQYF,TGTGCCAGTACCTACCACGCGGGAGGGCAAGAGACCCAGTACTTC
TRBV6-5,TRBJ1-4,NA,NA,CASRSGEKLFF,TGTGCCAGCAGGTCAGGTGAAAAACTGTTTTTT
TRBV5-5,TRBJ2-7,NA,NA,CASSLAPGSYEQYF,TGTGCCAGCAGCTTGGCTCCGGGCTCCTACGAGCAGTACTTC
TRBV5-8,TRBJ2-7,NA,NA,CASSQRQGSYEQYF,TGTGCCAGCAGCCAGCGCCAGGGGAGCTACGAGCAGTACTTC
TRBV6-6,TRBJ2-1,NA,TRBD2,CASSRTSGSSDEQFF,TGTGCCAGCAGTCGCACTAGCGGGAGTTCCGATGAGCAGTTCTTC
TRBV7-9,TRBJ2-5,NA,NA,CASRSLRETQYF,TGTGCCAGCAGATCCTTGAGGGAGACCCAGTACTTC
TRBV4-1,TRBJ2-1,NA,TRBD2,CASSQDKRELAGGEQFF,TGCGCCAGCAGCCAAGATAAAAGGGAACTAGCGGGAGGAGAGCAGTTCTTC
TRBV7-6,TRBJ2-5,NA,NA,CASSWDGENQETQYF,TGTGCCAGCAGCTGGGACGGGGAAAACCAAGAGACCCAGTACTTC
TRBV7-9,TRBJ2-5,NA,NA,CASSFRQGEQETQYF,TGTGCCAGCAGCTTCAGGCAGGGCGAACAAGAGACCCAGTACTTC
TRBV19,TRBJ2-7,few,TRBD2,CASSFSGIGSYEQYF,TGTGCCAGTAGTTTTAGCGGGATCGGGTCCTACGAGCAGTACTTC
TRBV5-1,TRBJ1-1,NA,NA,CASSLGEGVEAFF,TGCGCCAGCAGCTTGGGGGAGGGGGTTGAAGCTTTCTTT
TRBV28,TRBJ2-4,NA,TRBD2,CASRKTSGSWQNIQYF,TGTGCCAGCAGGAAAACTAGCGGGAGTTGGCAAAACATTCAGTACTTC
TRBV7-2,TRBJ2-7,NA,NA,CASSLRQLLSYEQYF,TGTGCCAGCAGCTTACGACAACTCCTCTCCTACGAGCAGTACTTC
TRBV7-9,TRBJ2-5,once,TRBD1,CASSSRQGAKETQYF,TGTGCCAGCAGCTCCCGACAGGGGGCGAAAGAGACCCAGTACTTC
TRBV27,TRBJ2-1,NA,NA,CASSSGYEQFF,TGTGCCAGCAGTTCTGGCTATGAGCAGTTCTTC
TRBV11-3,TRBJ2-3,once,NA,CASSLRDSDTQYF,TGTGCCAGCAGCCTCCGGGACTCAGATACGCAGTATTTT
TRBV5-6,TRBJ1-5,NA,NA,CASSLGNQPQHF,TGTGCCAGCAGCTTGGGGAATCAGCCCCAGCATTTT
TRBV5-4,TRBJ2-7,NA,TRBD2,CASSLRRERGYEQYF,TGTGCCAGCAGCTTGAGGCGGGAGAGAGGCTACGAGCAGTACTTC
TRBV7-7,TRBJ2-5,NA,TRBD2,CASSLAGGGQETQYF,TGTGCCAGCAGCTTAGCGGGGGGGGGCCAAGAGACCCAGTACTTC
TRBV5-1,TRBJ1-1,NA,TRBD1,CASSLRQGSNTEAFF,TGCGCCAGCAGCTTGCGACAGGGATCCAACACTGAAGCTTTCTTT
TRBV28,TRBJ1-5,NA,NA,CASSFFSGTYSNQPQHF,TGTGCCAGCAGTTTTTTTTCAGGGACCTATAGCAATCAGCCCCAGCATTTT
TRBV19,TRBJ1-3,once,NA,CASTTLGSSGNTIYF,TGTGCCAGTACAACTCTAGGGTCCTCTGGAAACACCATATATTTT
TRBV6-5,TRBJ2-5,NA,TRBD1,CASSPRDRYQETQYF,TGTGCCAGCAGTCCCCGGGACAGATATCAAGAGACCCAGTACTTC
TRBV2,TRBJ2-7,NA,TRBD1,CASSEAATGGSYEQYF,TGTGCCAGCAGTGAAGCGGCGACAGGGGGTTCCTACGAGCAGTACTTC
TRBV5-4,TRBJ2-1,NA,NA,CASSLWRAYYNEQFF,TGTGCCAGCAGCTTATGGCGGGCGTACTACAATGAGCAGTTCTTC
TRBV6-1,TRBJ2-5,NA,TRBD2,CASSQTSGTQETQYF,TGTGCCAGCAGTCAGACTAGCGGGACACAAGAGACCCAGTACTTC
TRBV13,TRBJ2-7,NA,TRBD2,CASSSSGTRSYEQYF,TGTGCCAGCAGCTCCTCCGGGACTAGGTCCTACGAGCAGTACTTC
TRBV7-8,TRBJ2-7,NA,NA,CASSLGNEQYF,TGTGCCAGCAGCTTAGGAAACGAGCAGTACTTC
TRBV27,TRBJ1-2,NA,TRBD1,CASSLEQGIRGGYTF,TGTGCCAGCAGTTTAGAACAGGGGATTCGGGGTGGCTACACCTTC
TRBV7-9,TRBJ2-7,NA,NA,CASTPGYEQYF,TGTGCCAGCACTCCCGGCTACGAGCAGTACTTC
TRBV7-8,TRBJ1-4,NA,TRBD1,CASSLSYNRGPDEKLFF,TGTGCCAGCAGCTTATCCTACAACAGGGGGCCTGATGAAAAACTGTTTTTT
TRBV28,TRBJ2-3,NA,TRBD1,CASSLLGTGLSTDTQYF,TGTGCCAGCAGTTTATTGGGGACAGGCCTTTCGACAGATACGCAGTATTTT
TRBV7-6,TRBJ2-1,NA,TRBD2,CASSSSGSPYNEQFF,TGTGCCAGCAGCTCCAGCGGGAGCCCTTACAATGAGCAGTTCTTC
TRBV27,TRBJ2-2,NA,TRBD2,CASRMAGGITGELFF,TGTGCCAGCAGAATGGCGGGAGGAATCACCGGGGAGCTGTTTTTT
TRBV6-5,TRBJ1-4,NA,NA,CASSYSKGGLNEKLFF,TGTGCCAGCAGTTACTCGAAGGGGGGATTAAATGAAAAACTGTTTTTT
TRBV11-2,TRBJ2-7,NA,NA,CASSLGTPYEQYF,TGTGCCAGCAGCTTGGGAACACCCTACGAGCAGTACTTC
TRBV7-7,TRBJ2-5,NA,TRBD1,CASSRLDRAGETQYF,TGTGCCAGCAGTCGACTCGACAGGGCGGGAGAGACCCAGTACTTC
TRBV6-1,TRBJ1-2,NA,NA,CASSEGRALNYGYTF,TGTGCCAGCAGTGAAGGGCGGGCACTTAACTATGGCTACACCTTC
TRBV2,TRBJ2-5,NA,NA,CASSVTREETQYF,TGTGCCAGCAGCGTGACTAGGGAAGAGACCCAGTACTTC